The 14 T cell receptor beta chains given below trace back to one sample, sequenced in a study of blood T cell repertoires in COVID-19. The protocol was immunoSEQ multiplex PCR, while the TCRdb copy is restricted to in-frame clones and leaves out a portion. The sample has approximately 86,000 clones; 70% to 90% are singletons. What was sequenced was peripheral blood. The origin of the receptors is a man in his fifties with acute or convalescent COVID-19.

The rearrangement uses TRBV11-2 and TRBJ2-7, with no clear D. Germline-derived CDR1 and CDR2 are SGHAT and FQNNGV. The CDR3 runs to 11 residues. V lost 3 bases to trimming and J lost 6 bases, with 6 bases between them. The CDR3 DNA reads TGTGCCAGCAGCTTTTACTTCGAGCAGTACTTC. Protein product: CASSFYFEQYF.

The V and J genes are TRBV15 and TRBJ2-5, with TRBD1 matching 7 bases. This CDR3 region has 14 residues. V dropped 4 bases and J dropped 1; count of bases not matched to a gene: 3. Germline V lookup: CDR1 LNHNV, CDR2 YYDKDF (reference sequence). CDR3 protein: CATSTWDSQETQYF. CDR3 DNA sequence: TGTGCCACCAGCACCTGGGACAGCCAAGAGACCCAGTACTTC.

This chain links TRBV7-8 with TRBJ2-2; 7 bases fit TRBD2. V was clipped by 11 bases and J by 4 bases; unmatched bases: 7. CDR1 is SGHVS and CDR2 is FQNEAQ in the germline V gene. There are 13 residues in the CDR3. CDR3 in amino acids: CAASGRGTGELFF. As DNA, the CDR3 is TGTGCCGCGAGTGGGAGGGGCACCGGGGAGCTGTTTTTT.

V is TRBV27 and J is TRBJ2-7; 9 bases line up with TRBD2. The CDR3 runs 14 residues. Germline V gives CDR1 MNHEY, CDR2 SMNVEV (reference sequence). J lost 3 bases, V lost 2 bases, and 2 bases had no gene match. CDR3 amino acids: CASSLDSGSYEQYF. The CDR3 bases are TGTGCCAGCAGTTTAGATAGCGGGAGCTACGAGCAGTACTTC.

The chain couples TRBV12-2 to TRBJ1-1; the D segment call TRBD1 is taken from the table without a DNA check. TRBV12-2 is described as a pseudogene. The CDR3 has 13 residues. For the CDR3, the DNA is TGTGCAAGTCGCGTCACAGGGAACACTGAAGCTTTCTTT. The encoded protein is CASRVTGNTEAFF.

The chain uses TRBV21-1 and TRBJ2-5; the table assigns TRBD2, which was not confirmed against the DNA. TRBV21-1 is tagged as a pseudogene. The CDR3 is 19 residues long. The CDR3, as DNA: TGTGCCAGCAGCAAAGGTTTCGCTAGCGACCGGGGGATCCAAGAGACCCAGTACTTC. Translated, it gives CASSKGFASDRGIQETQYF.

The rearrangement uses TRBV5-1 and TRBJ1-2; possible D gene TRBD1, 5 bases. The CDR3 consists of 15 residues. In germline, CDR1 is SGHRS, CDR2 YFSETQ. Trimming removed 1 base from V and 2 bases from J, with 12 bases in between. In nucleotides, the CDR3 is TGCGCCAGCAGCTTGTCCCCGACAGAAAACTATGGCTACACCTTC. As protein: CASSLSPTENYGYTF. The full variable domain, its missing parts supplied by reference TRBV5-1 and TRBJ1-2, is KAGVTQTPRYLIKTRGQQVTLSCSPISGHRSVSWYQQTPGQGLQFLFEYFSETQRNKGNFPGRFSGRQFSNSRSEMNVSTLELGDSALYLCASSLSPTENYGYTFGSGTRLTVV.

The gene calls are TRBV28 and TRBJ2-4, with 9 nucleotides matching TRBD1. The CDR3 runs 15 residues. The germline CDR1 and CDR2 sequences are MDHEN and SYDVKM. J lost 4 bases, V lost 5 bases, and 6 bases had no gene match. The CDR3, as DNA: TGTGCCAGCAGTCCTCTAGGGACAGGGAAAAACATTCAGTACTTC. This encodes CASSPLGTGKNIQYF.

The genes are TRBV7-6 and TRBJ2-3; 7 bases line up with TRBD1. The germline CDR1 and CDR2 sequences are SGHVS and FNYEAQ. This CDR3 contains 17 residues. V lost 4 bases, J lost 6 bases, and 16 bases stayed unmatched. The CDR3 spells CASSSRGQQGTWDTQYF. CDR3 coding DNA: TGTGCCAGCAGCTCCCGAGGGCAACAGGGGACGTGGGATACGCAGTATTTT.

This clone was recorded once. V is TRBV6-1 and J is TRBJ1-3; a possible D gene is TRBD1 (5 bases). Deletions cut 1 base from V and 3 bases from J, with 13 bases between. CDR3 length: 16 residues. Germline lookup yields CDR1 MNHNS and CDR2 SASEGT. The chain's CDR3 is CASSEGPGMVGNTIYF. CDR3 coding DNA: TGTGCCAGCAGTGAAGGCCCAGGGATGGTTGGAAACACCATATATTTT.

The chain carries TRBV6-5 and TRBJ2-7; a weak D match, TRBD1 (5 bases). Deletions cut 4 bases from V and 3 bases from J, with 16 bases between. This CDR3 is built from 15 residues. CDR1 MNHEY and CDR2 SVGAGI come from the germline V gene. The CDR3 sequence is CASSSPLQVDYEQYF. As DNA, the CDR3 is TGTGCCAGCAGTTCGCCCCTACAGGTCGACTACGAGCAGTACTTC.

A single count supports this clone. V usage is TRBV2 and J usage is TRBJ2-1, with 10 bases that match TRBD2. Germline values: CDR1 SNHLY, CDR2 FYNNEI. The V segment lost 7 bases and the J segment 4 bases; nucleotides outside the gene matches: 1. This CDR3 region has 13 residues. In DNA, the CDR3 is TGTGCCAGCAAAGCGGGGGGGTACAATGAGCAGTTCTTC. Its translation is CASKAGGYNEQFF.

The chain uses TRBV4-1 and TRBJ2-2, with 9 bases that match TRBD2. Germline loops: CDR1 MGHRA, CDR2 YSYEKL. After removal of 1 base from V and 5 bases from J, the junction contained 11 bases not matched to a gene. The CDR3 has 18 amino acids. CDR3 nucleotides: TGCGCCAGCAGCCAAGCCGGCCTAGCGGGAATTGGAACCGGGGAGCTGTTTTTT. This codes for CASSQAGLAGIGTGELFF.

This clone was found once. The chain has TRBV12-3 or TRBV12-4 and TRBJ1-5, with unresolved D. The length of the CDR3 is 13 residues. V dropped 6 bases and J dropped 2 bases, with 8 bases sitting between them. The DNA for the CDR3 is TGTGCCAGCAGCTCAGTGGGCAATCAGCCCCAGCATTTT. This sequence encodes CASSSVGNQPQHF.